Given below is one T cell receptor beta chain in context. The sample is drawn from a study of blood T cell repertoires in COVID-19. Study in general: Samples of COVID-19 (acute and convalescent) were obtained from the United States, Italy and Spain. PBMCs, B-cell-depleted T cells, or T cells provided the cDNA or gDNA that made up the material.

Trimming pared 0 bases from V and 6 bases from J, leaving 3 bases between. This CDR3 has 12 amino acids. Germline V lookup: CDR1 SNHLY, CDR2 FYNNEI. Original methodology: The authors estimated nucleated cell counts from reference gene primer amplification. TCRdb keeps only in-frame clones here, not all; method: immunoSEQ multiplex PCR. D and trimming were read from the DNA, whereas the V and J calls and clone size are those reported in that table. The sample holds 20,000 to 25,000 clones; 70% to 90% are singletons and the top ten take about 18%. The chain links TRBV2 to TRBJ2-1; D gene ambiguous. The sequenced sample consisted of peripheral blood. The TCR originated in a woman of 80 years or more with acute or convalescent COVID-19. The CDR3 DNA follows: TGTGCCAGCAGTGAAGCGGCCAATGAGCAGTTCTTC. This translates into CASSEAANEQFF.